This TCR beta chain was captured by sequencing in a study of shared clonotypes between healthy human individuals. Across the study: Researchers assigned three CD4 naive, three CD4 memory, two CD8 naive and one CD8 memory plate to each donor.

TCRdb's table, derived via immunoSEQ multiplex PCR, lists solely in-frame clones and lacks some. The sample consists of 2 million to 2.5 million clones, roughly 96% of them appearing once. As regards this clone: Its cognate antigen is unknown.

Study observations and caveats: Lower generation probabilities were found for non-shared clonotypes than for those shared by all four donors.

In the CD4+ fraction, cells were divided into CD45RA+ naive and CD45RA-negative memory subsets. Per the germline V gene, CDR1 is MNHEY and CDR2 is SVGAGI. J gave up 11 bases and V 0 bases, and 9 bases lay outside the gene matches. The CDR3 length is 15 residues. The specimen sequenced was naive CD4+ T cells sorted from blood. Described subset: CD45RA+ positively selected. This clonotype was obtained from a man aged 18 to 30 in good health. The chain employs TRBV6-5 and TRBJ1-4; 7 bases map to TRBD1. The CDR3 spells CASSYSKGQVGKLFF. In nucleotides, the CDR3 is TGTGCCAGCAGTTACTCGAAAGGACAGGTCGGCAAACTGTTTTTT.